What follows is one T cell receptor (beta chain) and its context. Its antigen is currently unknown. The data belong to a study of T cell responses to AZD1222 COVID-19 vaccine. Overall study findings and caveats: With two AZD1222 doses given, Spike-specific TCR breadth and depth both rose. In all cases, repertoires were sampled only after the peak T cell response. Seropositive at baseline were only five or six AZD1222 recipients. Regions left unmutated in variants are reportedly the target of nearly half of spike-specific TCRs.

With 6 bases removed from V and 7 bases from J, the gap between germline ends came to 9 bases. Germline V lookup: CDR1 LNHDA, CDR2 SQIVND (reference sequence). The CDR3 spans 11 residues. Sequenced by immunoSEQ multiplex PCR; TCRdb stores in-frame clones only, minus some. Of about 140,000 clones listed, roughly 90% are singletons. This specimen consisted of peripheral blood, obtained on day 0 of AZD1222 vaccination. The receptor was isolated from an adult in good health. The chain uses TRBV19 and TRBJ1-1; unclear D gene. The CDR3 region has the DNA TGTGCCAGTAGAGACGCCGTTGAAGCTTTCTTT. Translation: CASRDAVEAFF.